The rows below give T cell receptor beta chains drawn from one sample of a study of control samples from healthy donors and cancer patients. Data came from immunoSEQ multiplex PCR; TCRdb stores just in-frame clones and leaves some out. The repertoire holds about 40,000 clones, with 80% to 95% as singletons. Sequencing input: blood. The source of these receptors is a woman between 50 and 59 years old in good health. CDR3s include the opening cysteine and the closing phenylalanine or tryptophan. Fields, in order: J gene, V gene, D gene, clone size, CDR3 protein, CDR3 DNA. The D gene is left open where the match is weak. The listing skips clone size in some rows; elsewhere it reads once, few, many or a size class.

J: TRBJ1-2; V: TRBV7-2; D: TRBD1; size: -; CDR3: CASSPIDRVANSNYGYTF; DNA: TGTGCCAGCAGTCCAATTGACAGGGTGGCTAATTCTAACTATGGCTACACCTTC
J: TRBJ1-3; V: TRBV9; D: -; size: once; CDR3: CASSAGAFGNTIYF; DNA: TGTGCCAGCAGCGCAGGGGCGTTTGGAAACACCATATATTTT
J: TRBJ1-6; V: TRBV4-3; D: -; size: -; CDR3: CASSQVVANSPLHF; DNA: TGCGCCAGCAGCCAAGTCGTGGCGAATTCACCCCTCCACTTT
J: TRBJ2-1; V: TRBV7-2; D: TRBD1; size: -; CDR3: CASSLAGTGRYNEQFF; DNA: TGTGCCAGCAGCTTAGCCGGGACAGGGAGATACAATGAGCAGTTCTTC
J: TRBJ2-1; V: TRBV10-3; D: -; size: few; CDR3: CAISESEVNEQFF; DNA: TGTGCCATCAGTGAGTCGGAAGTGAATGAGCAGTTCTTC
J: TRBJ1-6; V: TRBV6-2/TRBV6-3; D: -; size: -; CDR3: CASSLAQVNSPLHF; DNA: TGTGCCAGCAGCCTGGCACAGGTAAATTCACCCCTCCACTTT
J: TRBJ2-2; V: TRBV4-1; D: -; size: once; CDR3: CASSLTEGSTGELFF; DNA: TGCGCCAGCAGCCTCACGGAGGGCAGCACCGGGGAGCTGTTTTTT
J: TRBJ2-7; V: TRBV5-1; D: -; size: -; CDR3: CASSLSGRHRGDEQYF; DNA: TGCGCCAGCAGCTTGTCAGGGAGGCATAGGGGAGACGAGCAGTACTTC
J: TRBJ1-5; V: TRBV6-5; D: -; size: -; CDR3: CASSLGRNQPQHF; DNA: TGTGCCAGCAGTTTAGGCAGGAATCAGCCCCAGCATTTT
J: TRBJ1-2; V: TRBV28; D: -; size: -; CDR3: CATSISGTSFYGYTF; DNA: TGTGCCACTTCAATCTCCGGGACAAGCTTCTATGGCTACACCTTC
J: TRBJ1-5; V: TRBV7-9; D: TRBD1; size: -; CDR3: CASSRPGTGGGSNQPQHF; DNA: TGTGCCAGCAGCCGTCCCGGGACAGGAGGGGGTAGCAATCAGCCCCAGCATTTT
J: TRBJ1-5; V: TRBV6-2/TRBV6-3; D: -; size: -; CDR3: CASSNVPTLNQPQHF; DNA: TGTGCCAGCAGTAACGTCCCGACGCTTAATCAGCCCCAGCATTTT
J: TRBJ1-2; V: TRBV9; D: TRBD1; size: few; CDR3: CASSAKQGRGGGYTF; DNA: TGTGCCAGCAGCGCCAAACAGGGGAGAGGTGGTGGCTACACCTTC
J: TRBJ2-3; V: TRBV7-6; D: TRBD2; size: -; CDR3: CASSTHVSGADTQYF; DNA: TGTGCCAGCAGCACGCACGTCAGCGGGGCAGATACGCAGTATTTT
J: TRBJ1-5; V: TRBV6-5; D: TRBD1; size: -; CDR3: CASSKTGIVSQPQHF; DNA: TGTGCCAGCAGCAAGACAGGGATAGTTAGTCAGCCCCAGCATTTT
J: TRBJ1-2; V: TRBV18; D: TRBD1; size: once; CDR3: CASSTAGTGSNYGYTF; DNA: TGTGCCAGCTCAACCGCCGGGACAGGTTCGAACTATGGCTACACCTTC
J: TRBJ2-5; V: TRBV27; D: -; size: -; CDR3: CASSTGPQETQYF; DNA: TGTGCCAGCAGTACGGGGCCCCAAGAGACCCAGTACTTC
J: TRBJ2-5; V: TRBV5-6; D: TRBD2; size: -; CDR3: CASSLAAGGGDF; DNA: TGTGCCAGCAGCTTGGCCGCGGGGGGAGGAGACTTC
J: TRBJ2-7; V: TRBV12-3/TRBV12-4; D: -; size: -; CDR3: CASSFLPYEQYF; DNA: TGTGCCAGCAGTTTTCTCCCCTACGAGCAGTACTTC
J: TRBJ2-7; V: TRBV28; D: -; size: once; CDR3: CASRGGYQIYEQYF; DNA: TGTGCCAGCAGAGGGGGGTACCAAATCTACGAGCAGTACTTC
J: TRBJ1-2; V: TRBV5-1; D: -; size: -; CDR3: CASSLVVLQGGYGYTF; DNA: TGCGCCAGCAGCTTGGTGGTTCTCCAGGGTGGCTATGGCTACACCTTC
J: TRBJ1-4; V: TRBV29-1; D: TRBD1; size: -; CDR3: CSVPGTGNEKLFF; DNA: TGCAGCGTTCCCGGGACAGGGAATGAAAAACTGTTTTTT
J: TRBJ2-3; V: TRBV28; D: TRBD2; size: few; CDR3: CASSTPFSLAGITDTQYF; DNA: TGTGCCAGCAGCACCCCTTTCTCCCTAGCGGGGATCACAGATACGCAGTATTTT
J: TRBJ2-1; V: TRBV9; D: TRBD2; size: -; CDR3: CASSVATSGSSYNEQFF; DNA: TGTGCCAGCAGCGTAGCTACTAGCGGGAGCTCCTACAATGAGCAGTTCTTC
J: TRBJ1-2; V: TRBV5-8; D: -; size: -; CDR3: CASSFGSYGYTF; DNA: TGTGCCAGCAGCTTCGGGAGCTATGGCTACACCTTC
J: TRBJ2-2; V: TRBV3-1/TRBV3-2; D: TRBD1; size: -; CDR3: CASSLLDREAGELFF; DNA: TGTGCCAGCAGCCTCCTGGACAGGGAGGCCGGGGAGCTGTTTTTT
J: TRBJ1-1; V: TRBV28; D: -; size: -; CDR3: CASSLTGQGAFF; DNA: TGTGCCAGCAGTCTGACAGGCCAGGGAGCTTTCTTT
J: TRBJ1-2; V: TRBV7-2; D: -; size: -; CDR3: CASSLGNSYYGYTF; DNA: TGTGCCAGCAGCTTAGGTAATTCGTACTATGGCTACACCTTC
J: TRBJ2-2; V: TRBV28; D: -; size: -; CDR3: CASKSGSVPGELFF; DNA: TGTGCCAGCAAGTCGGGGTCTGTACCCGGGGAGCTGTTTTTT
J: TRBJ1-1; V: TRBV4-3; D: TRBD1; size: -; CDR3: CASSQNTGGLGGAFF; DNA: TGCGCCAGCAGCCAGAATACAGGGGGTCTGGGCGGAGCTTTCTTT
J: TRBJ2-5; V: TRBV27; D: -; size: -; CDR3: CASSLGGGPGAQYF; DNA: TGTGCCAGCAGTTTAGGGGGCGGCCCCGGGGCCCAGTACTTC
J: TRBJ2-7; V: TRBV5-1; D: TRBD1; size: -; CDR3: CASNRDRGFYEQYF; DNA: TGCGCCAGTAACCGGGACAGGGGGTTCTACGAGCAGTACTTC
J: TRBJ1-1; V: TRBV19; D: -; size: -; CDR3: CASSIVYRAAELNTEAFF; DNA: TGTGCCAGTAGTATAGTATATAGGGCCGCAGAGCTGAACACTGAAGCTTTCTTT
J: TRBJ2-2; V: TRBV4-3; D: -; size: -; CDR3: CASSLQRLGSGYGGELFF; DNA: TGCGCCAGCAGCCTTCAAAGGTTAGGTTCAGGATATGGCGGGGAGCTGTTTTTT
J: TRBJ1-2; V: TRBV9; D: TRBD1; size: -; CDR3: CASSVLTTGTGTYGYTF; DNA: TGTGCCAGCAGCGTACTGACTACCGGGACAGGGACTTATGGCTACACCTTC
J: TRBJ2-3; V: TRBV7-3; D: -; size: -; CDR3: CASSSLSGLGTDTQYF; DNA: TGTGCCAGCAGCTCCCTAAGTGGGCTTGGGACAGATACGCAGTATTTT
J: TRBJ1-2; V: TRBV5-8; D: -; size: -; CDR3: CASSLTPGTHTFNYGYTF; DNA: TGTGCCAGCAGCCTAACTCCCGGGACACATACCTTTAACTATGGCTACACCTTC
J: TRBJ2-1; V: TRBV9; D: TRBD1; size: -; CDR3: CASSARDSPYNEQFF; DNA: TGTGCCAGCAGCGCCAGGGACAGCCCCTACAATGAGCAGTTCTTC
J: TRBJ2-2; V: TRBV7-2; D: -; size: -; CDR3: CASSLSNTGELFF; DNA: TGTGCCAGCAGCTTATCGAACACCGGGGAGCTGTTTTTT
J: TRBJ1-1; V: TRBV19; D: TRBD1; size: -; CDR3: CASREQGALNTEAFF; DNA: TGTGCCAGTAGGGAACAGGGGGCATTAAACACTGAAGCTTTCTTT
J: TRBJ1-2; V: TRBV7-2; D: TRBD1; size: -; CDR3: CASTPGQGAYGYTF; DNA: TGTGCCAGCACTCCCGGACAGGGGGCCTATGGCTACACCTTC
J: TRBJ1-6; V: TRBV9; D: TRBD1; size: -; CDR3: CASSVEGADNSPLHF; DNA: TGTGCCAGCAGCGTAGAGGGGGCAGATAATTCACCCCTCCACTTT
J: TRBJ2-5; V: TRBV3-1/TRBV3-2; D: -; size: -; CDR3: CASSHPEETQYF; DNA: TGTGCCAGCAGCCATCCCGAAGAGACCCAGTACTTC
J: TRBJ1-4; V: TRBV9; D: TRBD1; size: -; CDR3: CASSVSAGQDNEKLFF; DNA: TGTGCCAGCAGCGTATCCGCGGGACAGGATAATGAAAAACTGTTTTTT
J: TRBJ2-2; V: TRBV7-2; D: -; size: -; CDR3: CASRPGRSNTGELFF; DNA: TGTGCCAGCAGGCCGGGACGATCGAACACCGGGGAGCTGTTTTTT
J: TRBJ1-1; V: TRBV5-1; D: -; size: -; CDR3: CASSLEVEETEAFF; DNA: TGCGCCAGCAGCTTGGAGGTGGAAGAAACTGAAGCTTTCTTT
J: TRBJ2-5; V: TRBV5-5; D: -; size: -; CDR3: CASSSPGGLETQYF; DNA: TGTGCCAGCAGCTCGCCCGGGGGATTGGAGACCCAGTACTTC
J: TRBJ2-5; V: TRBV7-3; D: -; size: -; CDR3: CASSSGADQETQYF; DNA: TGTGCCAGCAGCTCAGGGGCAGACCAAGAGACCCAGTACTTC
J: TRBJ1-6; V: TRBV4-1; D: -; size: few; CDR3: CASRGGAYNSPLHF; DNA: TGCGCCAGCAGGGGGGGCGCCTATAATTCACCCCTCCACTTT
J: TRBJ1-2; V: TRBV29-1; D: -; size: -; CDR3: CSVVFTGYGYTF; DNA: TGCAGCGTTGTATTTACAGGCTATGGCTACACCTTC
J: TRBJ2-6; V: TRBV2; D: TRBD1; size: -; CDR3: CASNLPPPVPGQGAGANVLTF; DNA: TGTGCCAGCAATCTCCCCCCCCCAGTCCCGGGACAGGGCGCCGGGGCCAACGTCCTGACTTTC
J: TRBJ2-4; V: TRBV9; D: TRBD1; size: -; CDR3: CASSPLDRGWDIQYF; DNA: TGTGCCAGCAGTCCTTTAGACAGGGGTTGGGACATTCAGTACTTC
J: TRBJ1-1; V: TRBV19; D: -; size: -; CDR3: CASMLTVGNTEAFF; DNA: TGTGCCAGTATGTTGACCGTGGGGAACACTGAAGCTTTCTTT
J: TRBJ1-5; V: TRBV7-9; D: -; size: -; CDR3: CASSLGGGNQPQHF; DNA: TGTGCCAGCAGCTTAGGGGGAGGGAATCAGCCCCAGCATTTT
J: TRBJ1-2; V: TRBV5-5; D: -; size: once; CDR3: CASTYNIGASHYGYTF; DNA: TGTGCCAGTACCTATAACATCGGGGCTTCCCACTATGGCTACACCTTC